This TCR beta chain stems from a study of blood T cell repertoires in COVID-19. Study-level background: COVID-19 samples, acute and convalescent, were from the United States, Italy and Spain. Sources were T cells, B-cell-depleted T cells, or PBMCs; the material itself was cDNA or gDNA.

Source study methods: Estimation of nucleated cell counts relied on the amplification of reference gene primers. The repertoire was sequenced with immunoSEQ multiplex PCR; TCRdb's copy has only in-frame clones and lacks some. That table gives V, J and clone size, and the DNA gave D and trimming. The sample carries 30,000 to 40,000 clones, nearly 95% recorded once. The sample holds one count of this clone. This CDR3 comprises 15 residues. The V gene's germline CDR1 is KGHSH and CDR2 LQKENI. V lost 6 bases and J lost 6; bases outside the gene matches: 11. This sequence originates from a human donor in a cohort sampled during active COVID-19. Material for sequencing was peripheral blood. This chain links TRBV18 with TRBJ1-2; 9 nucleotides agree with TRBD1. The CDR3 loop is CASSQRTGVSDGYTF. The CDR3, as DNA: TGTGCCAGCTCTCAGCGGACAGGGGTTAGTGATGGCTACACCTTC. The full variable domain, rest sourced from reference TRBV18 and TRBJ1-2, is NAGVMQNPRHLVRRRGQEARLRCSPMKGHSHVYWYRQLPEEGLKFMVYLQKENIIDESGMPKERFSAEFPKEGPSILRIQQVVRGDSAAYFCASSQRTGVSDGYTFGSGTRLTVV.